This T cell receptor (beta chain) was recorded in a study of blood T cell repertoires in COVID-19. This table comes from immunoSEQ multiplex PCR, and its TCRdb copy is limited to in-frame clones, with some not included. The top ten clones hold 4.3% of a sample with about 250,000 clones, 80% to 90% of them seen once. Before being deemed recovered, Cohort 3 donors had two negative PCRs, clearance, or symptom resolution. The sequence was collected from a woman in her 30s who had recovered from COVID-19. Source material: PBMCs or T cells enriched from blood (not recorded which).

The DNA for the CDR3 is TGTGCCAGCAGTCTCACAGGTTCTGGGGCCAACGTCCTGACTTTC. Encoded protein: CASSLTGSGANVLTF. The V call is TRBV27, the J call TRBJ2-6; the D gene is possibly TRBD1 (5 bases). This CDR3 spans 15 amino acids. Germline CDR1 and CDR2: MNHEY and SMNVEV (reference sequence). V lost 5 bases, J lost 1 base, and 9 bases lay in between.